One T cell receptor (beta chain) is described in this entry. No antigen is known for it. The same CDR3 is also encoded by other DNA sequences in this sample. Germline loops: CDR1 MNHEY, CDR2 SMNVEV (reference sequence). V lost 2 bases, J lost 4 bases, and 7 bases lay in between. The CDR3 runs to 13 residues. The sample is drawn from a study of cytomegalovirus exposure and HLA in healthy donors. Study-wide results and caveats: Subsequent analysis showed first-cohort TCR clusters tending to co-occur in more than 90 validation repertoires. In vitro data verified a few CMV-associated chains as specific for CMV antigens.

TCRdb's copy holds only in-frame clones and misses some; the assay was immunoSEQ multiplex PCR. In the table there are approximately 230,000 clones, about 90% of which are singletons. This receptor was taken from a man younger than 35 in good health and CMV-seropositive. Material for sequencing was PBMCs. This sequence joins TRBV27 and TRBJ2-3; D is unclear. The DNA of the CDR3 is TGTGCCAGCAGTTTACTAGGCGCAGATACGCAGTATTTT. Its protein is CASSLLGADTQYF.